The next 5 T cell receptor beta chains were all read from a single sample in a study of naive and memory T cell subsets. Both TRBC1 and TRBC2 were covered by a beta constant-region primer of two equimolar oligonucleotides. TCRdb processed the UMI-ligation and nested PCR reads anew with MiXCR; each CDR3 protein has one entry. In the table there are 150,000 or so distinct CDR3 sequences, about 17% of which are singletons. The sequenced sample consisted of naive CD4+ T cells from blood. The receptors were sampled from a human donor in good health.

The genes are TRBV9 and TRBJ2-7, with 8 positions matching TRBD1. The CDR3 runs 13 residues. Trimming took 5 bases from V and 5 from J; bases not matched to a gene: 6. Germline-derived CDR1 and CDR2 are SGDLS and YYNGEE. The CDR3 region is CASRTSGGHEQYF. The CDR3 nucleotides are TGTGCCAGCAGAACCTCAGGGGGCCACGAGCAGTACTTC. The full variable domain, with the rest looked up from reference TRBV9 and TRBJ2-7, is DSGVTQTPKHLITATGQRVTLRCSPRSGDLSVYWYQQSLDQGLQFLIQYYNGEERAKGNILERFSAQQFPDLHSELNLSSLELGDSALYFCASRTSGGHEQYFGPGTRLTVT.

The chain combines TRBV4-2 with TRBJ2-1, with 9 nucleotides matching TRBD2. The CDR3 totals 16 residues. Germline V gene data show CDR1 as LGHNA and CDR2 as YNFKEQ. Trimming removed 1 base from V and 6 bases from J; junction bases left unmatched: 7. The CDR3 DNA reads TGTGCCAGCAGCCAAGTGTCTAGCGGGAACTTCAATGAGCAGTTCTTC. This translates into CASSQVSSGNFNEQFF.

The V gene is TRBV5-6, the J gene TRBJ2-7; 8 bases map to TRBD2. After removal of 2 bases from V and 0 bases from J, the junction contained 7 bases not matched to a gene. This CDR3 is 16 amino acids long. Per germline, CDR1 SGHDT and CDR2 YYEEEE. The CDR3: CASSFWVAGGSYEQYF. CDR3 bases: TGTGCCAGCAGCTTCTGGGTTGCGGGGGGCTCCTACGAGCAGTACTTC.

The chain is built from TRBV19 and TRBJ1-2; D possibly corresponds to TRBD1 (6 bases). This CDR3 is 13 amino acids long. V was shortened by 6 bases and J by 13 bases, with 21 bases between the two germline ends. From germline, CDR1 is LNHDA and CDR2 SQIVND (reference sequence). The chain's CDR3 is CASSSDSAAYRTF. The CDR3, as DNA: TGTGCCAGTAGCTCGGACAGCGCGGCGTATCGCACCTTC.

This sequence joins TRBV5-8 and TRBJ1-2; D is undetermined. Per germline, CDR1 SGHTS and CDR2 YDEGEE. The CDR3 spans 12 residues. The V end lost 0 bases, the J end lost 6 bases, and 6 bases lay between the germline ends. CDR3 region: CASSLGGNGYTF. CDR3 DNA: TGTGCCAGCAGCTTGGGAGGCAATGGCTACACCTTC. The variable domain in full, completed from reference TRBV5-8 and TRBJ1-2, reads EAGVTQSPTHLIKTRGQQATLRCSPISGHTSVYWYQQALGLGLQFLLWYDEGEERNRGNFPPRFSGRQFPNYSSELNVNALELEDSALYLCASSLGGNGYTFGSGTRLTVV.